Below, one T cell receptor (beta chain) is given with its context. Its specificity is not known. The data originate from a study of cytomegalovirus exposure and HLA in healthy donors. As for the study in general: Assignment to the Caucasian-associated ancestry cluster applied to less than 85% of the approximately 390 genotyped donors. Study results and limitations: Later analysis identified a missense DCLRE1C variant that was linked to TCR beta V- and J-gene trimming. Some V segments, including TRBV6-2 and TRBV6-3, were excluded as indistinguishable.

Both 60 Vbeta primers and 13 Jbeta primers went into the PCR. This table comes from immunoSEQ multiplex PCR, and its TCRdb copy is limited to in-frame clones, with some not included. The data contain over 150,000 clones, roughly four fifths of them singletons. This CDR3 has 14 residues. V shed 1 base, J shed 8 bases, and the junction held 5 bases outside the gene matches. Per the germline V gene, CDR1 is SGHAT and CDR2 is FQNNGV. The receptor's source is a woman younger than 45 in good health and CMV-seropositive. The sample comprised PBMCs. J is TRBJ2-4 and V is TRBV11-2, with TRBD2 matching 7 bases. CDR3 nucleotides: TGTGCCAGCAGCTTAGTGGGAGGGCGAGACATTCAGTACTTC. Translating gives CASSLVGGRDIQYF.